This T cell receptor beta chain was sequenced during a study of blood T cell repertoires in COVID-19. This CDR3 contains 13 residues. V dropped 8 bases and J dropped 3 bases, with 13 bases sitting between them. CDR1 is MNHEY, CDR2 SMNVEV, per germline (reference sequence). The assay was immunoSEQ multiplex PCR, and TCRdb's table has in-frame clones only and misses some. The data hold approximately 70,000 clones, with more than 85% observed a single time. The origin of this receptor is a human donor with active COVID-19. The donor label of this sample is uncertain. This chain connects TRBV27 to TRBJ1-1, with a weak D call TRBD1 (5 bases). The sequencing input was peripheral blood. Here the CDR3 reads CASSLGGDTEAFF. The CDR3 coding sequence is TGTGCCAGCTCCCTGGGGGGGGACACTGAAGCTTTCTTT.